This is a list of T cell receptor beta chains from one sample in a study of Japanese encephalitis immunity and Zika vaccine responses. From the 5' RACE reads, TCRdb called clonotypes with MiXCR, one entry per CDR3 protein. The data show approximately 250 distinct CDR3 sequences, 3% to 4% seen once. This specimen was antigen-activated CD4+ T cells from blood, cultured, taken during a Zika inactivated vaccine study. The receptors here all came from an adult man who received an inactivated Zika virus vaccine. Both conserved end residues are part of each CDR3. Each record gives: V gene, clone size, CDR3 length, D gene, J gene, CDR3 DNA, CDR3 protein. The D gene is left open where the match is weak. Size is omitted from some rows. Given values are once, few, many or a class for expanded clones.

>TRBV27|medium-sized|14|-|TRBJ2-6
TGTGCCAGCAGTTTGTCCTCTGGGGCCAACGTCCTGACTTTC
CASSLSSGANVLTF
>TRBV19|medium-sized|16|-|TRBJ2-1
TGTGCCAGTAGTATACTTAGAACGATAGCATCCAATGAGCAGTTCTTC
CASSILRTIASNEQFF
>TRBV19|few|8|-|TRBJ1-2
TGTGCCTCCGGACGCTACACCTTC
CASGRYTF
>TRBV20-1|large|17|-|TRBJ1-5
TGCAGTGCTAGTTGGGGGGCAAAGACTTATAGCAATCAGCCCCAGCATTTT
CSASWGAKTYSNQPQHF
>TRBV7-2|hyperexpanded|15|-|TRBJ2-1
TGTGCCAGCAGGGGGGGTCTTGGGCTTATCGATGAGCAGTTCTTC
CASRGGLGLIDEQFF
>TRBV30|large|14|TRBD1|TRBJ1-6
TGTGCCTGGGAAGGGGGCTTGGGGAATTCACCCCTCCACTTT
CAWEGGLGNSPLHF
>TRBV4-3|-|15|-|TRBJ2-1
TGCGCCAGCAGCCAGCGAGGGGACACCTACAATGAGCAGTTCTTC
CASSQRGDTYNEQFF
>TRBV5-1|hyperexpanded|13|TRBD1|TRBJ2-7
TGCGCCAGCGGGCTTCAGGGGGCCCACGAGCAGTACTTC
CASGLQGAHEQYF
>TRBV20-1|medium-sized|15|TRBD2|TRBJ2-3
TGCAGTGCTAGAGATCATCGGGGGGGGGCAGATACGCAGTATTTT
CSARDHRGGADTQYF
>TRBV3-1|few|13|-|TRBJ2-3
TGTGCCAGCAGCCAAGGATTAGGTGATACGCAGTATTTT
CASSQGLGDTQYF
>TRBV25-1|medium-sized|16|-|TRBJ1-1
TGTGCCAGCAGTGAATCGGGGGGCGCGTCGAACACTGAAGCTTTCTTT
CASSESGGASNTEAFF
>TRBV29-1|medium-sized|12|-|TRBJ1-2
TGCAGCGTTTACAGCGGCCGCTATGGCTACACCTTC
CSVYSGRYGYTF
>TRBV12-3/TRBV12-4|large|12|-|TRBJ2-2
TGTGCCAGCAGTTGGGACACCGGGGAGCTGTTTTTT
CASSWDTGELFF
>TRBV13|large|14|TRBD1|TRBJ1-6
TGTGCCAGCAGCTTCTTCACAGGGGGTTCGCCCCTCCACTTT
CASSFFTGGSPLHF
>TRBV7-9|large|15|-|TRBJ2-5
TGTGCCAGCAGCTCCCCCGGAGGTTACCAAGAGACCCAGTACTTC
CASSSPGGYQETQYF
>TRBV27|medium-sized|17|TRBD2|TRBJ2-3
TGTGCCAGCAGTGGGCCGGGACTAGCCCCCCGGAAGGTCACGCAGTATTTT
CASSGPGLAPRKVTQYF
>TRBV4-1|hyperexpanded|14|TRBD1|TRBJ2-3
TGCGCCAGCAGGGGACAGGGGGGGCCAGATACGCAGTATTTT
CASRGQGGPDTQYF
>TRBV27|large|14|TRBD1|TRBJ2-5
TGTGCCAGCAGTCTACTCGACAGGGGTGAGACCCAGTACTTC
CASSLLDRGETQYF
>TRBV7-2|hyperexpanded|12|-|TRBJ1-5
TGTGCCAGCAGCGCCTACAATCAGCCCCAGCATTTT
CASSAYNQPQHF
>TRBV7-9|large|14|TRBD1|TRBJ2-4
TGTGCCAGCAGCCCGGACAGGCCCCCATTTGTTCAGTACTTC
CASSPDRPPFVQYF
>TRBV12-3/TRBV12-4|medium-sized|13|TRBD1|TRBJ1-4
TGTGCCAGTAACGACAGGGGCGGGGAAAAACTGTTTTTT
CASNDRGGEKLFF
>TRBV7-9|-|17|TRBD2|TRBJ2-1
TGTGCCAGCATCAGAGGGGGACTAGCGAGCTCCTACAATGAGCAGTTCTTC
CASIRGGLASSYNEQFF
>TRBV20-1|hyperexpanded|15|-|TRBJ1-4
TGCAGTGCTAGTTTGAGGCAGGAGGGTAATGAAAAACTGTTTTTT
CSASLRQEGNEKLFF
>TRBV12-3/TRBV12-4|large|15|TRBD2|TRBJ2-1
TGTGCCAGCACTGAGGGTAGCGGGTCCGGGGGAGAGCAGTTCTTC
CASTEGSGSGGEQFF
>TRBV15|large|17|TRBD1|TRBJ2-7
TGTGCCACCAGCAGAGATCTAGGGACAGCCTCCGCCTACGAGCAGTACTTC
CATSRDLGTASAYEQYF
>TRBV29-1|medium-sized|18|-|TRBJ1-5
TGCAGCGTTGAAGATCTTCCGCCAGGGAGGGACTGCAATCAGCCCCAGCATTTT
CSVEDLPPGRDCNQPQHF
>TRBV29-1|large|13|TRBD1|TRBJ2-1
TGCAGCGTCGACCGTACAGGGGGGAATGAGCAGTTCTTC
CSVDRTGGNEQFF
>TRBV7-7|medium-sized|15|TRBD2|TRBJ2-5
TGTGCCAGCAGCTTAGCGCGGGGGGCGCAAGAGACCCAGTACTTC
CASSLARGAQETQYF
>TRBV5-1|large|14|-|TRBJ1-1
TGCGCCAGCTACCCGGACCCGGGACGGACTGAAGCTTTCTTT
CASYPDPGRTEAFF
>TRBV5-6|large|16|TRBD2|TRBJ2-5
TGTGCCAGCAGCCCCCCCCCAGCGGGGGGCCAAGAGACCCAGTACTTC
CASSPPPAGGQETQYF
>TRBV12-3/TRBV12-4|large|14|-|TRBJ2-2
TGTGCCAGCATCCGGAGGGTTGTCACCGGGGAGCTGTTTTTT
CASIRRVVTGELFF
>TRBV3-1|medium-sized|14|TRBD1|TRBJ1-2
TGTGCCAGCAGCCAAGTGGACAGGGGCGAGGGCTACACCTTC
CASSQVDRGEGYTF
>TRBV5-1|large|14|TRBD1|TRBJ2-1
TGCGCCAGCAGCTTGGTGACAGGGGATCAGGAGCAGTTCTTC
CASSLVTGDQEQFF